This T cell receptor (beta chain) was identified in a study of blood T cells in healthy people across ages. V lost 5 bases, J lost 2 bases, and 14 bases lay in between. The germline V gene encodes CDR1 SGHTA and CDR2 FQGNSA. The CDR3 length is 15 residues. A sample-barcoded 5' primer and a J-beta primer mix were used in a second PCR of about 7 to 12 cycles. From the 5' RACE reads, TCRdb called clonotypes with MiXCR, one entry per CDR3 protein. The repertoire holds roughly 800,000 distinct CDR3 sequences, approximately 25% seen once, with under 4.5% in the top ten. Overall study results and limits: A roughly linear fall in TCR beta diversity per million T cells was seen with increasing age.

Per sample, a minimum of 6 million PBMCs were isolated. On this clonotype: Its target is unknown.

These records were also assigned to another study, of T cells of mothers and their children. That work states: Reads obtained per mother exceeded 9.5 million TCR beta CDR3 reads, with several million obtained per child.

The source is a boy younger than 18 in good health. The chain joins TRBV7-2 to TRBJ2-3; no clear D. The sequenced material came from blood. The CDR3 DNA reads as TGTGCCAGCAGCCAACAACCCGGTAACACAGATACGCAGTATTTT. Translated: CASSQQPGNTDTQYF.